The 26 T cell receptor beta chains presented below share a single source sample, sequenced in a study of blood T cell repertoires in COVID-19. Libraries were prepared by immunoSEQ multiplex PCR; TCRdb keeps only in-frame clonotypes and omits some of them. Of tens of thousands of clones listed, approximately 80% were seen once; the top ten hold about 2.5%. The sample was peripheral blood. These receptors originate from a man of 80 years or more with active or convalescent COVID-19.

The chain employs TRBV5-1 and TRBJ1-2; 7 bases are a match to TRBD1. V shed 2 bases, J shed 2 bases, and the junction held 6 bases outside the gene matches. Per the germline V gene, CDR1 is SGHRS and CDR2 is YFSETQ. The length of the CDR3 is 15 residues. In DNA, the CDR3 is TGCGCCAGCAGCTTAACAGGGGAGGCGAACTATGGCTACACCTTC. Protein sequence: CASSLTGEANYGYTF.

CDR3 DNA: TGTGCCAGCAGCGGCGAGCGGGGGAGGTGGGAGACCCAGTACTTC. The encoded protein is CASSGERGRWETQYF. The V and J genes are TRBV5-4 and TRBJ2-5, with TRBD2 identical over 8 bases. J gave up 5 bases and V 4 bases, and 10 bases lay outside the gene matches. Per germline, CDR1 SGHNT and CDR2 YYREEE (reference sequence). This CDR3 region has 15 residues. Supplemented by reference TRBV5-4 and TRBJ2-5, the full variable domain reads ETGVTQSPTHLIKTRGQQVTLRCSSQSGHNTVSWYQQALGQGPQFIFQYYREEENGRGNFPPRFSGLQFPNYSSELNVNALELDDSALYLCASSGERGRWETQYFGPGTRLLVL.

The rearrangement joins TRBV20-1 to TRBJ2-3; D is unclear. The CDR3 totals 11 residues. Germline CDR1 and CDR2: DFQATT and SNEGSKA (reference sequence). The V and J ends lost 3 bases and 5 bases respectively, with 6 bases between them. The CDR3 DNA reads as TGCAGTGCTAGGGCCCTAGATACGCAGTATTTT. Translation gives CSARALDTQYF.

The chain joins TRBV6-5 to TRBJ1-6; no reliable D call. Per germline, CDR1 MNHEY and CDR2 SVGAGI. This CDR3 spans 14 amino acids. V gave up 8 bases and J gave up 10 bases, with 18 bases separating them. The CDR3, as DNA: TGTGCCAGCTCTCGATTACAGCAACACTCACCCCTCCACTTT. Protein: CASSRLQQHSPLHF.

The chain combines TRBV18 with TRBJ1-4; D remains ambiguous. V shed 2 bases and J shed 8 bases, with 21 bases lying between them. The CDR3 contains 17 residues. The germline CDR1 and CDR2 sequences are KGHSH and LQKENI. The CDR3 region is CASSPFIIPEGGEKLFF. The CDR3 coding sequence is TGTGCCAGCTCACCATTTATAATCCCTGAGGGCGGAGAAAAACTGTTTTTT.

The V and J genes are TRBV10-3 and TRBJ1-1, with TRBD1 matching over 11 bases. This CDR3 has 13 amino acids. With 6 bases clipped from V and 5 bases from J, the junction kept 2 bases outside the gene matches. Germline V gene data show CDR1 as ENHRY and CDR2 as SYGVKD. CDR3: CAISRDRGTEAFF. CDR3 nucleotide sequence: TGTGCCATCAGCCGGGACAGGGGGACTGAAGCTTTCTTT.

This clone was counted only a few times. The chain is built from TRBV5-4 and TRBJ1-6; tentative D call: TRBD1 (5 bases). Germline V gives CDR1 SGHNT, CDR2 YYREEE (reference sequence). With 4 bases removed from V and 8 bases from J, the gap between germline ends came to 19 bases. This CDR3 spans 16 amino acids. The CDR3 is CASSGVGAGRHSPLHF. CDR3 nucleotide sequence: TGTGCCAGCAGCGGGGTGGGCGCAGGGAGGCATTCACCCCTCCACTTT.

The rearrangement uses TRBV12-3 or TRBV12-4 and TRBJ2-2; D gene ambiguous. V dropped 6 bases and J dropped 7 bases, with 6 bases sitting between them. This CDR3 comprises 11 residues. The CDR3 reads CASSPGGELFF. The CDR3 nucleotides are TGTGCCAGCAGCCCGGGCGGGGAGCTGTTTTTT.

The chain is built from TRBV27 and TRBJ1-4; no reliable D call. This CDR3 region has 14 residues. Germline loops: CDR1 MNHEY, CDR2 SMNVEV (reference sequence). Trimming stripped 1 base from V and 4 bases from J, with 7 bases between. The CDR3 loop reads CASSLWPGNEKLFF. CDR3 in DNA: TGTGCCAGCAGTTTATGGCCGGGTAATGAAAAACTGTTTTTT.

The chain carries TRBV19 and TRBJ2-6; D is unresolved. V shed 9 bases and J shed 5 bases, with 14 bases lying between them. The CDR3 runs to 14 residues. CDR1 is LNHDA and CDR2 is SQIVND in the germline V gene (reference sequence). The CDR3 DNA reads TGTGCCAGCCGACCAGCGCAACGGGCCAACGTCCTGACTTTC. Amino acids: CASRPAQRANVLTF.

The gene calls are TRBV7-9 and TRBJ1-2; D uncertain. The CDR3 covers 13 residues. Per germline, CDR1 SEHNR and CDR2 FQNEAQ (reference sequence). Trimming left V 1 base short and J 2 bases short, with 5 bases between. The CDR3 nucleotides read TGTGCCAGCAGCTTAGACTCGAACTATGGCTACACCTTC. This codes for CASSLDSNYGYTF.

The chain carries TRBV5-6 and TRBJ1-2, with 7 bases aligning to TRBD1. From germline, CDR1 is SGHDT and CDR2 YYEEEE. Unmatched junction bases numbered 2, after V lost 4 bases and J lost 2 bases. This CDR3 has 13 residues. The CDR3 reads CASSKGGNYGYTF. CDR3 in DNA: TGTGCCAGCAGCAAAGGGGGCAACTATGGCTACACCTTC.

This chain links TRBV14 with TRBJ1-1; the D is unclear. The CDR3 is 14 amino acids. Germline CDR1 SGHDN, CDR2 FVKESK. Between the trimmed V and J ends, which lost 0 bases and 3 bases, there was a span of 8 bases. DNA of the CDR3: TGTGCCAGCAGCCAAGAGGTACGGTACACTGAAGCTTTCTTT. It codes for CASSQEVRYTEAFF.

The chain carries TRBV6-5 and TRBJ1-1, with a tentative D call TRBD1 (6 bases). Germline values: CDR1 MNHEY, CDR2 SVGAGI. Trimming removed 6 bases at V and 5 bases at J, with 13 bases between. This CDR3 spans 13 amino acids. Here the CDR3 DNA reads TGTGCCAGCAGCTTATACAGGGCAACTGAAGCTTTCTTT. The encoded protein is CASSLYRATEAFF.

The chain is built from TRBV6-4 and TRBJ1-5, with TRBD1 as a possible D gene (5 bases). There are 13 residues in the CDR3. CDR1 is MRHNA and CDR2 is SNTAGT in the germline V gene. V was pared by 7 bases and J by 2 bases, with 9 bases between. The CDR3 is CASIEGGNQPQHF. As DNA, the CDR3 is TGTGCCAGCATCGAAGGGGGCAATCAGCCCCAGCATTTT.

The gene calls are TRBV30 and TRBJ2-5, with D maybe TRBD1 (6 bases). This CDR3 has 15 residues. V was shortened by 5 bases and J by 5 bases, with 21 bases between the two germline ends. Germline V gene lookup returns CDR1 GTSNPN and CDR2 SVGIG (reference sequence). DNA for the CDR3: TGTGCCTGGGGAGGCGTGGGACACGCAGGGGAGACCCAGTACTTC. Protein: CAWGGVGHAGETQYF.

This chain links TRBV27 with TRBJ2-5, with 11 nucleotides matching TRBD2. The CDR3 is 16 residues long. With 2 bases clipped from V and 4 bases from J, the junction kept 6 bases outside the gene matches. Germline loops: CDR1 MNHEY, CDR2 SMNVEV (reference sequence). CDR3 residues: CASSLNGLAGGETQYF. The CDR3 DNA reads as TGTGCCAGCAGTTTAAATGGGCTAGCGGGGGGAGAGACCCAGTACTTC.

The J gene is TRBJ1-3, the V gene TRBV5-1; tentative D call: TRBD1 (6 bases). Germline lookup yields CDR1 SGHRS and CDR2 YFSETQ. The CDR3 loop spans 15 amino acids. V was shortened by 4 bases and J by 1 base, with 12 bases between the two germline ends. The CDR3 here is CASSTQGTSGNTIYF. In nucleotides, the CDR3 is TGCGCCAGCAGCACCCAGGGGACGTCTGGAAACACCATATATTTT.

The chain recombines TRBV2 with TRBJ2-7; 9 bases agree with TRBD1. Germline V CDR1 and CDR2: SNHLY, FYNNEI. The junction had 3 bases not matched to a gene; V was cut back by 4 bases and J by 2 bases. This CDR3 contains 14 residues. The CDR3 loop is CASSGDRVPYEQYF. The CDR3 DNA follows: TGTGCCAGCAGTGGGGACAGGGTACCCTACGAGCAGTACTTC.

The rearrangement joins TRBV7-9 to TRBJ2-7; D gene ambiguous. Trimming stripped 2 bases from V and 2 bases from J, with 16 bases between. The germline gives CDR1 SEHNR, CDR2 FQNEAQ (reference sequence). The length of the CDR3 is 16 residues. The CDR3 nucleotides are TGTGCCAGCAGCTTACGTGGAGTCGGCGTTACCTACGAGCAGTACTTC. This encodes CASSLRGVGVTYEQYF. Complete variable domain (other parts from reference TRBV7-9 and TRBJ2-7): DTGVSQNPRHKITKRGQNVTFRCDPISEHNRLYWYRQTLGQGPEFLTYFQNEAQLEKSRLLSDRFSAERPKGSFSTLEIQRTEQGDSAMYLCASSLRGVGVTYEQYFGPGTRLTVT.

This chain joins TRBV7-9 and TRBJ2-7, with D possibly TRBD2 on 5 matching bases. Trimming pared 3 bases from V and 0 bases from J, leaving 12 bases between. Looked up from germline, CDR1 is SEHNR and CDR2 is FQNEAQ (reference sequence). The CDR3 is made up of 15 amino acids. DNA for the CDR3: TGTGCCAGCAGCTTTCGGACTGAACACTCCTACGAGCAGTACTTC. Its protein product is CASSFRTEHSYEQYF.

This chain links TRBV19 with TRBJ2-3; no definite D call. Trimming stripped 7 bases from V and 1 base from J, with 12 bases between. The CDR3 runs 14 residues. Looked up from germline, CDR1 is LNHDA and CDR2 is SQIVND (reference sequence). Here the CDR3 reads CASTQFSGTDTQYF. Written as DNA, the CDR3 is TGTGCCAGTACTCAATTTAGTGGCACAGATACGCAGTATTTT.

The V gene is TRBV27, the J gene TRBJ1-5, with D unclear. Germline values: CDR1 MNHEY, CDR2 SMNVEV (reference sequence). V lost 3 bases and J 6 bases, leaving 9 bases between the germline ends. This CDR3 has 13 residues. The CDR3 protein is CASSFSRSQPQHF. Here the CDR3 DNA reads TGTGCCAGCAGTTTTTCGCGGTCTCAGCCCCAGCATTTT.

V gene TRBV2 combines with J gene TRBJ2-1, with 8 bases matching TRBD2. The CDR3 sequence is 14 residues long. Germline lookup yields CDR1 SNHLY and CDR2 FYNNEI. V trimming: 7 bases; J trimming: 8 bases; junction bases outside the gene matches: 10. The CDR3 reads CASKVAGGRDEQFF. The CDR3 DNA reads as TGTGCCAGCAAGGTGGCGGGAGGCCGGGATGAGCAGTTCTTC.

The chain has TRBV5-1 and TRBJ2-1, with a possible D match to TRBD1 (6 bases). CDR3 length: 17 residues. Germline values: CDR1 SGHRS, CDR2 YFSETQ. Trimming took off 4 bases at V and 6 bases at J, with 23 bases between the two ends. CDR3 sequence reads: CASSPGLQGFPSNEQFF. As DNA, the CDR3 is TGCGCCAGCAGCCCGGGCCTACAGGGCTTTCCCTCCAATGAGCAGTTCTTC.

This clone was recorded once. The chain couples TRBV7-9 to TRBJ2-7; D is possibly TRBD1 (7 bases). The CDR3 consists of 15 residues. Germline CDR1 is SEHNR and CDR2 is FQNEAQ (reference sequence). The V end was cut by 5 bases, the J end by 5 bases, with 19 bases between. This CDR3 is CASSPGDRNLDEQYF. CDR3 bases: TGTGCCAGCAGCCCGGGGGACAGAAACCTAGACGAGCAGTACTTC.